This T cell receptor (beta chain) was sequenced in a study of cytomegalovirus exposure and HLA in healthy donors. The overall study: Earlier sequencing of about 200 million T cells yielded roughly 120 million unique TCR beta sequences.

As for the donors, each was a healthy bone marrow donor. Study conclusions and caveats: While the bulk of TCR sequences proved rare, some public TCRs turned up in many donors. Among the most significant clusters, several appeared linked to common viral pathogens in a later analysis.

As concerns this clone: The antigen remains unidentified.

Trimming left V 0 bases short and J 10 bases short, with 10 bases between. Germline V CDR1 and CDR2: GTSNPN, SVGIG (reference sequence). This CDR3 has 13 amino acids. A multiplex PCR was run with 60 Vbeta primers and 13 Jbeta primers. Produced via immunoSEQ multiplex PCR; TCRdb's table is partial and in-frame only. Found here are about 70,000 clones, less than 65% of them singletons; the top ten hold around 2.8%. The material sequenced was PBMCs. This TCR came from a man aged 25-40 years in good health and CMV-seronegative. The rearrangement uses TRBV30 and TRBJ1-6; D possibly corresponds to TRBD1 (5 bases). This CDR3 reads CAWSVQEGSPLHF. CDR3 coding DNA: TGTGCCTGGAGTGTACAGGAGGGCTCACCCCTCCACTTT.